This record concerns one TCR beta chain sequence. Antigen unknown. CDR3 length: 14 amino acids. Trimming shortened V by 4 bases and J by 3 bases, and 13 bases separated the two germline ends. Germline V gene data show CDR1 as LGHNA and CDR2 as YNFKEQ. This record comes from a study of graft-versus-host responses after intestinal transplantation. Study information: Transplantation in recipients was multivisceral, liver-intestinal, or isolated intestinal. Tacrolimus plus steroids were given to all recipients for about 3 years, preceded by anti-thymocyte globulin induction. Study observations and caveats: Individuals carrying graft-donor T cell macrochimerism showed high graft-versus-host to host-versus-graft clonal ratios in allografts.

Some clones are missing from TCRdb's copy, which holds only in-frame ones; the method was immunoSEQ multiplex PCR. The sample consists of about 90,000 clones, approximately 92% of them appearing once. This chain links TRBV4-2 with TRBJ2-7; D perhaps matches TRBD1 (6 bases). Here the sequenced sample was unstimulated CD8+ T cells sorted from spleen or lymph node cells, taken before transplant. The origin of this receptor is a human donor who was the organ donor for an intestinal transplant. CDR3: CASSPGTTNYEQYF. The CDR3 nucleotides are TGTGCCAGCAGCCCCGGGACAACCAACTACGAGCAGTACTTC.